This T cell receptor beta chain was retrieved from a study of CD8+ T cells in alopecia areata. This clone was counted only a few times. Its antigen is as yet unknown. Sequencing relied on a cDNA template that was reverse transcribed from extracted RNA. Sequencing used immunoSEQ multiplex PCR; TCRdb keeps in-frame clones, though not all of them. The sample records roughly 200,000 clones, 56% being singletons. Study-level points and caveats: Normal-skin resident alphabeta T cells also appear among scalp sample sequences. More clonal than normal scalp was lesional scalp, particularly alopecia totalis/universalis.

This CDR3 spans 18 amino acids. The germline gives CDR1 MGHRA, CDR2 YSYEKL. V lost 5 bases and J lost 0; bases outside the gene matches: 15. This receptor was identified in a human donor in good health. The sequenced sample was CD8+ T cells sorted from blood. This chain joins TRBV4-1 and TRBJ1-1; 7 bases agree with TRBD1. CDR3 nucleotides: TGCGCCAGCAGCACACTCCCATCTGGCGACAGGGTGAACACTGAAGCTTTCTTT. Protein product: CASSTLPSGDRVNTEAFF.